These 8 T cell receptor beta chains were all obtained from the same sample, sequenced in a study of regulatory T cells in long-lasting Graves disease. Relying on iRepertoire HTBI primers and Arm-PCR of CDR3 regions, the team built TCR beta libraries. TCRdb re-derived calls from the multiplex PCR reads in MiXCR, one entry per CDR3 protein. This table holds about 500,000 distinct CDR3 sequences, around 12% found once. Indicated time point: newly diagnosed GD, antithyroid drugs for less than 3 months. Isolated PBMC RNA provided the starting material for the TCR library. These data are also associated with another study on T cells in Graves' hyperthyroidism and ophthalmopathy.

Sequencing was performed on peripheral blood mononuclear cells (PBMCs), taken at new diagnosis, from a patient treated with antithyroid drugs. Receptors originate from a woman younger than 45 with Graves disease.

This clonotype was counted only a few times. This chain uses TRBV6-2 or TRBV6-3 with TRBJ2-1, with TRBD2 identical over 8 bases. The CDR3 totals 18 residues. Germline assignment: CDR1 MNHEY and CDR2 SVGEGT. V lost 0 bases to trimming and J lost 0 bases; unmatched junction nucleotides: 7. The CDR3 loop is CASSYSGGRTFSYNEQFF. For the CDR3, the DNA is TGTGCCAGCAGTTACTCCGGCGGGAGGACCTTCTCCTACAATGAGCAGTTCTTC.

This clonotype was picked up many times. This rearrangement joins TRBV18 to TRBJ1-1, with 8 bases identical to TRBD1. There are 14 residues in the CDR3. CDR1 and CDR2 (germline): KGHSH, LQKENI. The trim removed 4 bases at V and 3 bases at J, leaving 4 bases unmatched. CDR3 amino acids: CASSRSTGDTEAFF. CDR3 nucleotide sequence: TGTGCCAGCTCACGATCGACAGGGGACACTGAAGCTTTCTTT.

This clonotype was picked up many times. V and J are TRBV7-8 and TRBJ2-5; 9 bases are a match to TRBD1. Germline assignment: CDR1 SGHVS and CDR2 FQNEAQ. Germline trimming cut 5 bases from V and 4 bases from J; bases unmatched to any gene: 5. The CDR3 sequence is 14 residues long. CDR3 DNA: TGTGCCAGCAGCCCCCAGACAGGGGGAGAGACCCAGTACTTC. Its translation: CASSPQTGGETQYF. The full variable domain, rest sourced from reference TRBV7-8 and TRBJ2-5, is GAGVSQSPRYKVAKRGQDVALRCDPISGHVSLFWYQQALGQGPEFLTYFQNEAQLDKSGLPSDRFFAERPEGSVSTLKIQRTQQEDSAVYLCASSPQTGGETQYFGPGTRLLVL.

The CDR3: CASSTGTSGMDTQYF. The CDR3 nucleotides read TGTGCCAGTAGTACCGGGACTAGCGGGATGGATACGCAGTATTTT. This chain links TRBV19 with TRBJ2-3; TRBD2 matches at 13 bases. The germline V gene has CDR1 LNHDA and CDR2 SQIVND (reference sequence). The CDR3 sequence is 15 residues long. Trimming removed 4 bases from V and 6 bases from J; junction bases left unmatched: 4.

The V gene is TRBV18, the J gene TRBJ2-1; TRBD2 aligns across 9 bases. This CDR3 is 15 amino acids long. The V segment lost 3 bases and the J segment 7 bases; nucleotides outside the gene matches: 7. Germline V lookup: CDR1 KGHSH, CDR2 LQKENI. The CDR3 nucleotides are TGTGCCAGCTCACCCGGGGGACTAGCTCGTAATGAGCAGTTCTTC. It encodes CASSPGGLARNEQFF.

The sample holds many counts of this clonotype. The V and J genes are TRBV2 and TRBJ2-1; D unresolved. Germline values: CDR1 SNHLY, CDR2 FYNNEI. Trimming took 5 bases from V and 8 from J, leaving 7 bases between them. This CDR3 comprises 11 residues. The CDR3 here is CASSTTDEQFF. CDR3 nucleotide sequence: TGTGCCAGCAGTACTACCGATGAGCAGTTCTTC.

This clonotype has at least ten counts. The chain combines TRBV19 with TRBJ1-2; 8 bases line up with TRBD1. Germline CDR1 LNHDA, CDR2 SQIVND (reference sequence). The CDR3 sequence is 15 residues long. V was pared by 0 bases and J by 5 bases, with 5 bases of the junction left unmatched. CDR3 in amino acids: CASSIDDRGAYGYTF. CDR3 nucleotides: TGTGCCAGTAGTATAGACGACAGGGGAGCGTATGGCTACACCTTC.

At least ten counts were recorded for this clonotype. The CDR3 region has the DNA TGTGCCAGCTCAGCGGGACTAGCGGGAAGAGGGACCGGGGAGCTGTTTTTT. Its protein is CASSAGLAGRGTGELFF. This sequence joins TRBV18 and TRBJ2-2; 13 bases are shared with TRBD2. The CDR3 consists of 17 residues. Germline CDR1 and CDR2: KGHSH and LQKENI. V shed 5 bases, J shed 5 bases, and the junction held 8 bases outside the gene matches.